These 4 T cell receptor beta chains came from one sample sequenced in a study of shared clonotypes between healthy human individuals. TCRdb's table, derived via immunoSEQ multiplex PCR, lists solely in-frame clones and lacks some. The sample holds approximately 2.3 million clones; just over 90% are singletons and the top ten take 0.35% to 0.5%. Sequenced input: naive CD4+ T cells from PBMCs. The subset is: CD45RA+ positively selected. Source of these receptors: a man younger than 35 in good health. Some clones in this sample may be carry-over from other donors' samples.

The chain's CDR3 is CSVEEGIPTEAFF. The CDR3 DNA reads TGCAGCGTTGAAGAGGGAATCCCCACTGAAGCTTTCTTT. The V call is TRBV29-1, the J call TRBJ1-1; D is unclear. V shed 0 bases and J shed 4 bases, with 9 bases lying between them. The CDR3 length is 13 residues. CDR1 is SQVTM and CDR2 is ANQGSEA in the germline V gene.

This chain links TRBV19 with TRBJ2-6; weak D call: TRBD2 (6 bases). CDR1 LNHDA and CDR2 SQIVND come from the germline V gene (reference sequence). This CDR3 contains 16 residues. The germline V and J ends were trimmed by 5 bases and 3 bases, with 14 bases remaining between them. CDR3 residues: CASSPLGGSGANVLTF. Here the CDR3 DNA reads TGTGCCAGTAGTCCCCTCGGAGGGAGTGGGGCCAACGTCCTGACTTTC.

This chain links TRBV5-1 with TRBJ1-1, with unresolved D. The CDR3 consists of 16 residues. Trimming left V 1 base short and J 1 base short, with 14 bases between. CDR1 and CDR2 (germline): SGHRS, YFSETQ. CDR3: CASSLTPLLPNTEAFF. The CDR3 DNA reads TGCGCCAGCAGCTTGACGCCCCTACTTCCGAACACTGAAGCTTTCTTT.

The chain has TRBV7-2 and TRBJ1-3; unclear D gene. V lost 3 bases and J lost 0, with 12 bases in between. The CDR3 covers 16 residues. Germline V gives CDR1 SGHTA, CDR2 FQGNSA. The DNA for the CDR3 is TGTGCCAGCAGCTTTAGGCAGCCCCGCTCTGGAAACACCATATATTTT. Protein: CASSFRQPRSGNTIYF.